A single sample is the source of the 30 T cell receptor beta chains below, sequenced in a study of blood T cell repertoires in COVID-19. The table came from immunoSEQ multiplex PCR; TCRdb's copy has only in-frame clones and leaves some out. Among about 160,000 clones listed, about nine tenths were seen once. Sequenced: peripheral blood. The receptors derive from a man younger than 30 with acute or convalescent COVID-19.

The chain uses TRBV5-4 and TRBJ1-1; TRBD1 is a possible D gene (5 bases). The germline CDR1 and CDR2 sequences are SGHNT and YYREEE (reference sequence). CDR3 length: 15 residues. The V end was cut by 0 bases, the J end by 3 bases, with 12 bases between. CDR3 sequence: CASSLGFGGDTEAFF. The DNA of the CDR3 is TGTGCCAGCAGCTTGGGTTTCGGGGGTGACACTGAAGCTTTCTTT.

The V and J genes are TRBV10-1 and TRBJ1-1; D is unresolved. Germline CDR1 WNHNN, CDR2 SYGVQD (reference sequence). The CDR3 is 14 amino acids. Between the trimmed V and J ends, which lost 5 bases and 2 bases, there was a span of 12 bases. CDR3 loop: CASSRGYPNTEAFF. The CDR3 coding sequence is TGCGCCAGCAGTCGGGGATACCCTAACACTGAAGCTTTCTTT.

V and J are TRBV24-1 and TRBJ2-1; 8 nucleotides line up with TRBD2. The CDR3 length is 14 residues. Trimming at V came to 8 bases and at J to 4 bases, leaving 6 bases not matched to a gene. CDR1 and CDR2 from the germline V gene are KGHDR and SFDVKD. The CDR3 here is CATMAGGRYNEQFF. The CDR3, as DNA: TGTGCCACCATGGCGGGAGGTAGGTACAATGAGCAGTTCTTC.

This clone occurred once. The rearrangement joins TRBV5-1 to TRBJ2-1, with TRBD2 as a possible D gene (7 bases). V lost 0 bases and J lost 6, with 16 bases in between. Germline CDR1 SGHRS, CDR2 YFSETQ. The CDR3 is 16 amino acids. CDR3 in amino acids: CASSLDGVGGGNEQFF. CDR3 DNA sequence: TGCGCCAGCAGCTTGGATGGGGTGGGAGGGGGCAATGAGCAGTTCTTC.

The chain combines TRBV11-2 with TRBJ2-1; TRBD2 matches 10 bases. The V gene end was trimmed by 4 bases and the J gene end by 10 bases; junction bases not matched to a gene: 13. This CDR3 is built from 16 residues. CDR1 is SGHAT and CDR2 is FQNNGV in the germline V gene. The CDR3 bases are TGTGCCAGCAGCTCCCCCGAGGTAGCGGGGGGAATGGAGCAGTTCTTC. Its translation is CASSSPEVAGGMEQFF.

The chain joins TRBV7-2 to TRBJ2-2; unclear D gene. Trimming left V 1 base short and J 0 bases short, with 6 bases between. Germline V lookup: CDR1 SGHTA, CDR2 FQGNSA. This CDR3 contains 15 residues. CDR3 bases: TGTGCCAGCAGCTTAGTCGGTACGAACACCGGGGAGCTGTTTTTT. As protein: CASSLVGTNTGELFF.

The V and J genes are TRBV7-6 and TRBJ2-3; 11 nucleotides line up with TRBD2. This CDR3 is built from 19 residues. J lost 5 bases, V lost 5 bases, and 18 bases had no gene match. Germline V CDR1 and CDR2: SGHVS, FNYEAQ. The CDR3 is CASSPNVWGLADGKDTQYF. DNA of the CDR3: TGTGCCAGCAGCCCAAACGTATGGGGACTAGCGGACGGTAAAGATACGCAGTATTTT.

The V gene is TRBV19, the J gene TRBJ1-1; TRBD1 aligns across 12 bases. V shed 9 bases, J shed 6 bases, and the junction held 14 bases outside the gene matches. The length of the CDR3 is 16 residues. Germline V gene sequence: CDR1 LNHDA, CDR2 SQIVND (reference sequence). The CDR3 loop is CASFLRDRGLIAEAFF. The CDR3 DNA follows: TGTGCCAGCTTCCTCCGGGACAGGGGGCTTATAGCTGAAGCTTTCTTT.

The chain links TRBV2 to TRBJ2-7; TRBD1 matches 9 bases. Germline V gene lookup returns CDR1 SNHLY and CDR2 FYNNEI. This CDR3 has 13 amino acids. V lost 9 bases to trimming and J lost 2 bases; unmatched junction nucleotides: 5. The CDR3, as DNA: TGTGCCAGAAGGGACAGGGCGACCTACGAGCAGTACTTC. Translating it yields CARRDRATYEQYF.

The chain employs TRBV5-1 and TRBJ2-1, with a possible D match to TRBD1 (5 bases). Trimming removed 0 bases at V and 5 bases at J, with 9 bases between. The CDR3 is 14 amino acids. Germline CDR1 SGHRS, CDR2 YFSETQ. This chain's CDR3 is CASSLARVNNEQFF. The CDR3, as DNA: TGCGCCAGCAGCTTGGCCAGGGTAAACAATGAGCAGTTCTTC. Full variable domain (remainder filled in from reference TRBV5-1 and TRBJ2-1): KAGVTQTPRYLIKTRGQQVTLSCSPISGHRSVSWYQQTPGQGLQFLFEYFSETQRNKGNFPGRFSGRQFSNSRSEMNVSTLELGDSALYLCASSLARVNNEQFFGPGTRLTVL.

V and J are TRBV15 and TRBJ1-1; 8 positions agree with TRBD1. The ends lost 1 base at V and 0 bases at J; junction bases unmatched: 4. This CDR3 is 16 amino acids long. In germline, CDR1 is LNHNV, CDR2 YYDKDF (reference sequence). The CDR3, as DNA: TGTGCCACCAGCAGAGGGAGACAGGGGATGAACACTGAAGCTTTCTTT. Translated: CATSRGRQGMNTEAFF.

This chain joins TRBV6-2 or TRBV6-3 and TRBJ2-7; no firm D call. Germline assignment: CDR1 MNHEY and CDR2 SVGEGT. Deletions cut 2 bases from V and 3 bases from J, with 14 bases between. The CDR3 covers 15 residues. In DNA form, the CDR3 reads TGTGCCAGCAGTTACCAGTCGAACGGGTACTACGAGCAGTACTTC. Its protein is CASSYQSNGYYEQYF.

This clone was found a few times. The CDR3, as DNA: TGTGCCTGCGAAACAGGGGCGGCTAATGAAAAACTGTTTTTT. Protein: CACETGAANEKLFF. The rearrangement joins TRBV30 to TRBJ1-4, with TRBD1 identical over 7 bases. The CDR3 extends over 14 amino acids. In germline, CDR1 is GTSNPN, CDR2 SVGIG (reference sequence). Germline trimming cut 6 bases from V and 3 bases from J; bases unmatched to any gene: 7.

V and J are TRBV9 and TRBJ2-1; D is possibly TRBD1 (5 bases). With 4 bases removed from V and 0 bases from J, the gap between germline ends came to 8 bases. This CDR3 is 14 amino acids long. Germline V gene lookup returns CDR1 SGDLS and CDR2 YYNGEE. DNA of the CDR3: TGTGCCAGCAGCCAGACAGACTCCTACAATGAGCAGTTCTTC. Protein product: CASSQTDSYNEQFF.

The CDR3: CATSPTGSGNTIYF. CDR3 sequence (DNA): TGTGCCACCAGCCCCACAGGATCTGGAAACACCATATATTTT. The V and J genes are TRBV24-1 and TRBJ1-3, with a tentative D call TRBD1 (5 bases). V lost 7 bases, J lost 1 base, and 10 bases lay in between. In germline, CDR1 is KGHDR, CDR2 SFDVKD. This CDR3 is built from 14 residues.

This chain links TRBV27 with TRBJ2-7, with 7 bases matching TRBD1. This CDR3 has 15 amino acids. The germline V gene encodes CDR1 MNHEY and CDR2 SMNVEV (reference sequence). Germline trimming cut 5 bases from V and 4 bases from J; bases unmatched to any gene: 11. The CDR3 DNA is TGTGCCAGCAGTAGGGCTCTACAGGGGAGATACGAGCAGTACTTC. Translated, it gives CASSRALQGRYEQYF.

The chain combines TRBV5-1 with TRBJ2-7; D might be TRBD2 (5 bases). The V gene lost 0 bases and the J gene lost 0 bases, with 10 bases spanning the gap. The CDR3 totals 15 residues. CDR1 is SGHRS and CDR2 is YFSETQ in the germline V gene. In nucleotides, the CDR3 is TGCGCCAGCAGCTTGGCAGTAACTAGCTCCTACGAGCAGTACTTC. Encoded protein: CASSLAVTSSYEQYF.

This clone appeared a few times. This sequence joins TRBV29-1 and TRBJ2-3, with D uncertain. The CDR3 consists of 12 residues. The V end was cut by 4 bases, the J end by 5 bases, with 10 bases between. Per germline, CDR1 SQVTM and CDR2 ANQGSEA. The CDR3 spells CSVGLPGDTQYF. The DNA of the CDR3 is TGCAGCGTTGGGCTCCCAGGAGATACGCAGTATTTT.

The gene calls are TRBV6-5 and TRBJ1-1, with D possibly TRBD1 on 5 matching bases. The CDR3 loop spans 13 amino acids. Germline V gene data show CDR1 as MNHEY and CDR2 as SVGAGI. V was shortened by 6 bases and J by 5 bases, with 13 bases between the two germline ends. The CDR3 sequence is CASSGTAETEAFF. Written as DNA, the CDR3 is TGTGCCAGCAGCGGGACTGCGGAGACTGAAGCTTTCTTT.

The chain employs TRBV24-1 and TRBJ2-1; 8 bases align to TRBD1. The trim removed 5 bases at V and 3 bases at J, leaving 2 bases unmatched. This CDR3 is 14 amino acids long. Germline-derived CDR1 and CDR2 are KGHDR and SFDVKD. The DNA of the CDR3 is TGTGCCACCAGTGGGACAGGGAGCTACAATGAGCAGTTCTTC. Residues: CATSGTGSYNEQFF.

J is TRBJ2-1 and V is TRBV27; 8 nucleotides align to TRBD1. CDR1 and CDR2 (germline): MNHEY, SMNVEV (reference sequence). The CDR3 consists of 17 residues. V was clipped by 0 bases and J by 3 bases; unmatched bases: 7. CDR3 sequence: CASSLSLTGTGYNEQFF. The CDR3, as DNA: TGTGCCAGCAGTTTATCATTAACCGGGACAGGCTACAATGAGCAGTTCTTC.

The chain couples TRBV11-2 to TRBJ2-5; D is unresolved. V dropped 2 bases and J dropped 4 bases, with 17 bases sitting between them. CDR3 length equals 16 residues. Germline V lookup: CDR1 SGHAT, CDR2 FQNNGV. The CDR3 nucleotides are TGTGCCAGCAGCTTATCGAGGAACCCGGTACGAGAGACCCAGTACTTC. Encoded protein: CASSLSRNPVRETQYF. Looking up the rest from reference TRBV11-2 and TRBJ2-5 gives the full variable domain: EAGVAQSPRYKIIEKRQSVAFWCNPISGHATLYWYQQILGQGPKLLIQFQNNGVVDDSQLPKDRFSAERLKGVDSTLKIQPAKLEDSAVYLCASSLSRNPVRETQYFGPGTRLLVL.

The chain employs TRBV9 and TRBJ2-1; TRBD1 aligns across 8 bases. In germline, CDR1 is SGDLS, CDR2 YYNGEE. This CDR3 spans 14 amino acids. J was trimmed by 7 bases and V by 1 base; bases with no gene match: 4. The CDR3 sequence is CASSVRQGINEQFF. In DNA, the CDR3 is TGTGCCAGCAGCGTAAGACAGGGGATAAATGAGCAGTTCTTC. Complete variable domain (other parts from reference TRBV9 and TRBJ2-1): DSGVTQTPKHLITATGQRVTLRCSPRSGDLSVYWYQQSLDQGLQFLIQYYNGEERAKGNILERFSAQQFPDLHSELNLSSLELGDSALYFCASSVRQGINEQFFGPGTRLTVL.

The chain combines TRBV10-3 with TRBJ1-1; D gene ambiguous. This CDR3 spans 14 amino acids. Germline V gives CDR1 ENHRY, CDR2 SYGVKD. V was trimmed by 7 bases and J by 2 bases, leaving 14 bases between them. CDR3 region: CAITPGGLNTEAFF. The CDR3 DNA follows: TGTGCCATCACCCCGGGCGGACTAAACACTGAAGCTTTCTTT.

This clone was counted a single time. V is TRBV14 and J is TRBJ1-3, with D tentatively TRBD1 (5 bases). V lost 3 bases and J lost 0, with 9 bases in between. CDR3 length: 15 residues. Per germline, CDR1 SGHDN and CDR2 FVKESK. The CDR3 is CASSQTVFSGNTIYF. CDR3 DNA sequence: TGTGCCAGCAGCCAGACAGTGTTCTCTGGAAACACCATATATTTT.

This clone appeared a single time. The chain employs TRBV12-3 or TRBV12-4 and TRBJ1-2; 7 nucleotides align to TRBD1. Trimming cost V 6 bases and J 7 bases; bases outside gene matches: 8. The CDR3 is 13 amino acids. The CDR3 nucleotides read TGTGCCAGCAGACCACGGACAGGAGGTGGCTACACCTTC. It codes for CASRPRTGGGYTF.

This chain joins TRBV15 and TRBJ1-2; 7 nucleotides agree with TRBD1. Trimming took 4 bases from V and 0 from J; bases not matched to a gene: 5. CDR3 size: 15 residues. CDR1 LNHNV and CDR2 YYDKDF come from the germline V gene (reference sequence). For the CDR3, the DNA is TGTGCCACCAGCAAGGGGGACAGAGCTAACTATGGCTACACCTTC. Amino acid sequence: CATSKGDRANYGYTF.

This clone has more than one count but fewer than ten. V gene TRBV4-1 combines with J gene TRBJ2-2, with 10 bases matching TRBD1. The V segment lost 4 bases and the J segment 7 bases; nucleotides outside the gene matches: 9. Per germline, CDR1 MGHRA and CDR2 YSYEKL. This CDR3 has 16 residues. The CDR3 region is CASSRRDRGPGGELFF. In nucleotides, the CDR3 is TGCGCCAGCAGCCGCCGGGACAGGGGACCGGGCGGGGAGCTGTTTTTT.

The chain combines TRBV19 with TRBJ1-3, with TRBD1 as a possible D gene (5 bases). CDR1 and CDR2 (germline): LNHDA, SQIVND (reference sequence). Trimming removed 1 base from V and 0 bases from J, with 7 bases in between. The CDR3 is 15 residues long. The CDR3: CASSIGGGSGNTIYF. The CDR3 region has the DNA TGTGCCAGTAGTATAGGCGGGGGCTCTGGAAACACCATATATTTT.

This chain joins TRBV9 and TRBJ2-3; the D is unclear. Between the trimmed V and J ends, which lost 1 base and 4 bases, there was a span of 10 bases. CDR1 and CDR2 (germline): SGDLS, YYNGEE. The CDR3 runs 14 residues. The CDR3, as DNA: TGTGCCAGCAGCGTATACGGGTCCGCAGATACGCAGTATTTT. Residues: CASSVYGSADTQYF.